The source of this T cell receptor (beta chain) is a study of cytomegalovirus exposure and HLA in healthy donors. Whole-study results and caveats: Rare TCR sequences dominated, though some public TCRs recurred in many donors.

The PCR made use of 60 Vbeta and 13 Jbeta primers. Clones were read by immunoSEQ multiplex PCR, and TCRdb kept only the in-frame ones, dropping some. Among fewer than 100,000 clones, 75% to 80% were seen once, and the ten largest hold less than 8.5%. For this clone: Its antigen is currently unknown.

Trimming stripped 6 bases from V and 4 bases from J, with 19 bases between. CDR3 length: 15 residues. Germline V gene sequence: CDR1 KGHSH, CDR2 LQKENI. This clonotype was sampled from a female donor in good health and CMV-seronegative. V usage is TRBV18 and J usage is TRBJ2-7, with D maybe TRBD1 (6 bases). The sample consisted of PBMCs. For the CDR3, the DNA is TGTGCCAGCTCGCACGGACAGTCAACAGGTTACGAGCAGTACTTC. Protein product: CASSHGQSTGYEQYF.